The 21 T cell receptor beta chains listed next were all sequenced from one sample in a study of T cells in Graves' hyperthyroidism and ophthalmopathy. RNA transcripts provided the source from which TCR beta CDR3 regions were amplified. A set of HTBI primers served as the primers for a first-round RT-PCR of the TCR CDR3. TCRdb re-derived calls from the multiplex PCR reads in MiXCR, one entry per CDR3 protein. The sample lists about 300,000 distinct CDR3 sequences, about an eighth occurring once. The specimen sequenced was blood. The receptors were sampled from a woman in her twenties or thirties with Graves' hyperthyroidism that later progressed to Graves' ophthalmopathy.

A note on this clonotype: The junction departs from the called germline gene at one end, perhaps through a read error. This chain uses TRBV27 with TRBJ2-1; TRBD2 aligns across 11 bases. Per germline, CDR1 MNHEY and CDR2 SMNVEV (reference sequence). The CDR3 length is 15 residues. CDR3 loop: CACSLLAGGGNEQFF. CDR3 DNA: TGTGCCTGCAGTTTATTAGCGGGAGGGGGCAATGAGCAGTTCTTC.

The V and J genes are TRBV28 and TRBJ1-1; 8 positions match TRBD1. V lost 5 bases to trimming and J lost 7 bases; unmatched junction nucleotides: 6. Germline values: CDR1 MDHEN, CDR2 SYDVKM. This CDR3 is built from 13 residues. The CDR3 region is CASSMRQGIEAFF. CDR3 DNA sequence: TGTGCCAGCAGTATGAGACAGGGGATTGAAGCTTTCTTT.

This chain uses TRBV18 with TRBJ1-1, with a possible D match to TRBD1 (6 bases). The CDR3 is 14 amino acids. Per germline, CDR1 KGHSH and CDR2 LQKENI. The ends were cut back, 6 bases at V and 6 bases at J, with 17 bases in the middle. CDR3 sequence (DNA): TGTGCCAGCTCTTCTCCGGGGGCCTTCCCTGAAGCTTTCTTT. Protein sequence: CASSSPGAFPEAFF. Full variable domain (remainder filled in from reference TRBV18 and TRBJ1-1): NAGVMQNPRHLVRRRGQEARLRCSPMKGHSHVYWYRQLPEEGLKFMVYLQKENIIDESGMPKERFSAEFPKEGPSILRIQQVVRGDSAAYFCASSSPGAFPEAFFGQGTRLTVV.

There are many counts of this clonotype. The J gene is TRBJ1-1, the V gene TRBV5-1, with no clear D. The germline gives CDR1 SGHRS, CDR2 YFSETQ. The CDR3 is 15 residues long. Trimming took 3 bases from V and 4 from J, leaving 16 bases between them. This CDR3 is CASSWAGFGSTEAFF. The CDR3 coding sequence is TGCGCCAGCAGCTGGGCGGGGTTTGGATCCACTGAAGCTTTCTTT. Filled out from reference TRBV5-1 and TRBJ1-1, the complete variable domain reads KAGVTQTPRYLIKTRGQQVTLSCSPISGHRSVSWYQQTPGQGLQFLFEYFSETQRNKGNFPGRFSGRQFSNSRSEMNVSTLELGDSALYLCASSWAGFGSTEAFFGQGTRLTVV.

This clonotype has a count of ten or more. The chain is built from TRBV2 and TRBJ2-7; D is unclear. CDR1 is SNHLY, CDR2 FYNNEI, per germline. V was cut by 7 bases and J by 3 bases, with 13 bases left in between. The CDR3 totals 13 residues. The CDR3 sequence: CASNGGSSYEQYF. The CDR3 DNA sequence: TGTGCCAGCAACGGCGGCAGTAGCTACGAGCAGTACTTC.

This clonotype was seen at least ten times. The CDR3, as DNA: TGTGCCAGCAGCTTAATGCGGGGCACAGATACGCAGTATTTT. The encoded protein is CASSLMRGTDTQYF. The V gene is TRBV7-2, the J gene TRBJ2-3; tentatively, D is TRBD2 (5 bases). The length of the CDR3 is 14 residues. Germline lookup yields CDR1 SGHTA and CDR2 FQGNSA. The V end was cut by 2 bases, the J end by 1 base, with 7 bases between.

This clonotype showed up many times. This chain joins TRBV2 and TRBJ1-5; D unclear. This CDR3 spans 15 amino acids. V shed 6 bases and J shed 1 base, with 13 bases lying between them. Germline V gives CDR1 SNHLY, CDR2 FYNNEI. CDR3 protein: CASSFLEQSNQPQHF. CDR3 in DNA: TGTGCCAGCAGCTTTTTGGAACAGAGCAATCAGCCCCAGCATTTT.

This clonotype occurred a few times. The J gene is TRBJ2-1, the V gene TRBV4-3, with a possible D match to TRBD2 (5 bases). Germline V gives CDR1 LGHNA, CDR2 YSLEER. V lost 1 base and J 0 bases, leaving 7 bases between the germline ends. This CDR3 is built from 15 residues. The CDR3 nucleotides read TGCGCCAGCAGCCAAGGGAGGCCCTCCTACAATGAGCAGTTCTTC. Translating it yields CASSQGRPSYNEQFF.

There are many counts of this clonotype. The J gene is TRBJ1-1, the V gene TRBV19; possible D gene TRBD1, 6 bases. The germline CDR1 and CDR2 sequences are LNHDA and SQIVND (reference sequence). The CDR3 contains 13 residues. V lost 8 bases to trimming and J lost 7 bases, with 17 bases between them. The DNA of the CDR3 is TGTGCCAGTGGACAGTCTCCAGCCTTTGAAGCTTTCTTT. Protein sequence: CASGQSPAFEAFF.

This clonotype was detected ten times or more. V gene TRBV30 combines with J gene TRBJ2-7; 11 positions agree with TRBD1. Trimming at V came to 3 bases and at J to 6 bases, leaving 7 bases not matched to a gene. This CDR3 spans 14 amino acids. The germline V gene encodes CDR1 GTSNPN and CDR2 SVGIG (reference sequence). The CDR3 region has the DNA TGTGCCTGGAGATACGGGACAGGGGGAGGCGAGCAGTACTTC. This gives the protein CAWRYGTGGGEQYF.

This clonotype was observed many times. The gene calls are TRBV27 and TRBJ2-1, with D unclear. There are 12 residues in the CDR3. Germline assignment: CDR1 MNHEY and CDR2 SMNVEV (reference sequence). V was cut by 0 bases and J by 7 bases, with 4 bases left in between. CDR3 in DNA: TGTGCCAGCAGTTTATCGGGTAATGAGCAGTTCTTC. It translates to CASSLSGNEQFF.

This clonotype was picked up many times. The chain uses TRBV28 and TRBJ2-7; 8 nucleotides agree with TRBD1. V lost 3 bases, J lost 0 bases, and 4 bases stayed unmatched. This CDR3 has 15 residues. The germline V gene encodes CDR1 MDHEN and CDR2 SYDVKM. In nucleotides, the CDR3 is TGTGCCAGCAGTTTCGGGACAGGTGCCTCCTACGAGCAGTACTTC. This sequence encodes CASSFGTGASYEQYF.

The rearrangement uses TRBV6-1 and TRBJ2-1; no clear D gene. Germline CDR1 MNHNS, CDR2 SASEGT. The CDR3 covers 15 residues. V lost 8 bases, J lost 0 bases, and 14 bases lay in between. DNA of the CDR3: TGTGCCAGCCGAAATCCCAGGAGCTCCTACAATGAGCAGTTCTTC. It is translated as CASRNPRSSYNEQFF.

This clonotype has ten or more counts. This chain links TRBV28 with TRBJ1-4; 7 positions agree with TRBD1. Germline V gene data show CDR1 as MDHEN and CDR2 as SYDVKM. The CDR3 extends over 15 amino acids. The junction had 15 bases not matched to a gene; V was cut back by 6 bases and J by 11 bases. CDR3 region: CASSSIDRADGKLFF. The CDR3 DNA follows: TGTGCCAGCAGCTCTATCGACAGGGCGGACGGGAAACTGTTTTTT.

This clonotype was seen at least ten times. The rearrangement uses TRBV28 and TRBJ2-5; 12 positions match TRBD2. This CDR3 has 17 amino acids. The germline gives CDR1 MDHEN, CDR2 SYDVKM. After removal of 1 base from V and 3 bases from J, the junction contained 6 bases not matched to a gene. CDR3 DNA sequence: TGTGCCAGCAGTTTATCCCTAGCGGGAGGGCATGAAGAGACCCAGTACTTC. Translating gives CASSLSLAGGHEETQYF.

J is TRBJ1-5 and V is TRBV7-9; 7 nucleotides match TRBD1. J lost 2 bases, V lost 2 bases, and 6 bases had no gene match. The CDR3 length is 16 residues. In germline, CDR1 is SEHNR, CDR2 FQNEAQ (reference sequence). The CDR3 spells CASSLTGANRNQPQHF. The CDR3 DNA is TGTGCCAGCAGCTTAACAGGGGCTAATCGCAATCAGCCCCAGCATTTT.

This clonotype showed up many times. The chain recombines TRBV4-1 with TRBJ2-1; TRBD1 or TRBD2 may be the D gene (5 bases each). The CDR3 covers 16 residues. CDR1 and CDR2 from the germline V gene are MGHRA and YSYEKL. Trimming cost V 0 bases and J 9 bases, with 18 bases left between them. The CDR3 region has the DNA TGCGCCAGCAGCCAAGATCCGGGGACGGTCTTTGCTGAGCAGTTCTTC. Its translation is CASSQDPGTVFAEQFF.

This clonotype was counted ten times or more. V usage is TRBV7-6 and J usage is TRBJ2-7; 13 nucleotides agree with TRBD2. V trimming: 5 bases; J trimming: 4 bases; junction bases outside the gene matches: 5. There are 15 residues in the CDR3. Germline lookup yields CDR1 SGHVS and CDR2 FNYEAQ. CDR3 nucleotide sequence: TGTGCCAGCAGCCACTGGACTAGCGGGAGTTACGAGCAGTACTTC. This sequence encodes CASSHWTSGSYEQYF.

This clonotype appeared many times. This chain links TRBV20-1 with TRBJ2-3, with 9 bases lining up with TRBD1. The length of the CDR3 is 13 residues. In germline, CDR1 is DFQATT, CDR2 SNEGSKA (reference sequence). V lost 1 base and J lost 5; bases outside the gene matches: 1. The CDR3 reads CSARADRGDTQYF. The CDR3 nucleotides read TGCAGTGCTAGAGCGGACAGGGGAGATACGCAGTATTTT.

Ten or more counts support this clonotype. The rearrangement links TRBV6-2 or TRBV6-3 to TRBJ2-3; possibly TRBD1 or TRBD2 for D (5 bases each). CDR1 is MNHEY, CDR2 SVGEGT, per germline. V was cut by 5 bases and J by 2 bases, with 11 bases left in between. The CDR3 extends over 14 amino acids. CDR3 amino acids: CASSMGEHTDTQYF. CDR3 DNA sequence: TGTGCCAGCAGTATGGGGGAACACACAGATACGCAGTATTTT.

CDR3 sequence reads: CASSTTSGPSYNEQFF. CDR3 coding DNA: TGTGCCAGCAGCACGACTAGCGGTCCATCCTACAATGAGCAGTTCTTC. This chain connects TRBV7-9 to TRBJ2-1; 9 positions match TRBD2. CDR1 is SEHNR, CDR2 FQNEAQ, per germline (reference sequence). With V trimmed by 5 bases and J by 1 base, 6 bases remained unmatched. The CDR3 has 16 residues.